This passage covers 19 T cell receptor beta chains from one sample sequenced in a study of T cell changes during pregnancy in multiple sclerosis. Assay: immunoSEQ multiplex PCR; the TCRdb copy retains only in-frame clones and omits some. The sample consists of about 60,000 clones, about 90% of them appearing once. The sequencing here drew on peripheral blood, taken in the second trimester of pregnancy. Receptor source: a female donor in good health, enrolled as a control in a pregnancy study.

V is TRBV23-1 and J is TRBJ1-1; a possible D gene is TRBD1 (5 bases). TRBV23-1 is designated an ORF whose function remains uncertain. Trimming took off 9 bases at V and 4 bases at J, with 21 bases between the two ends. This CDR3 is 15 amino acids long. The CDR3 coding sequence is TGCGCCAGAAAAACCCCGGGGGACGGAGTCACTGAAGCTTTCTTT. Protein product: CARKTPGDGVTEAFF.

This sequence joins TRBV5-1 and TRBJ1-1, with 7 bases lining up with TRBD1. The CDR3 spans 14 residues. CDR1 SGHRS and CDR2 YFSETQ come from the germline V gene. After removal of 0 bases from V and 4 bases from J, the junction contained 3 bases not matched to a gene. The CDR3 loop is CASSLAHRGTEAFF. The CDR3, as DNA: TGCGCCAGCAGCTTGGCGCACAGGGGCACTGAAGCTTTCTTT.

This rearrangement joins TRBV28 to TRBJ2-5; no definite D call. Trimming cost V 5 bases and J 1 base, with 11 bases left between them. Per the germline V gene, CDR1 is MDHEN and CDR2 is SYDVKM. The CDR3 loop spans 14 amino acids. For the CDR3, the DNA is TGTGCCAGCAGTCCTAGACTGACCCAAGAGACCCAGTACTTC. As protein: CASSPRLTQETQYF. The full variable domain, in which reference TRBV28 and TRBJ2-5 provide the parts outside the CDR3, is DVKVTQSSRYLVKRTGEKVFLECVQDMDHENMFWYRQDPGLGLRLIYFSYDVKMKEKGDIPEGYSVSREKKERFSLILESASTNQTSMYLCASSPRLTQETQYFGPGTRLLVL.

The chain joins TRBV7-9 to TRBJ2-2; 7 bases align to TRBD2. There are 16 residues in the CDR3. Germline CDR1 reads SEHNR; CDR2 reads FQNEAQ (reference sequence). V trimming: 3 bases; J trimming: 7 bases; junction bases outside the gene matches: 11. The CDR3 reads CASSLGLGGRFGELFF. CDR3 nucleotide sequence: TGTGCCAGCAGCTTGGGGCTGGGAGGGCGATTCGGGGAGCTGTTTTTT. Looking up the rest from reference TRBV7-9 and TRBJ2-2 gives the full variable domain: DTGVSQNPRHKITKRGQNVTFRCDPISEHNRLYWYRQTLGQGPEFLTYFQNEAQLEKSRLLSDRFSAERPKGSFSTLEIQRTEQGDSAMYLCASSLGLGGRFGELFFGEGSRLTVL.

The V call is TRBV27, the J call TRBJ2-5; TRBD2 matches at 8 bases. The V gene's germline CDR1 is MNHEY and CDR2 SMNVEV (reference sequence). The CDR3 is 16 residues long. With 0 bases clipped from V and 5 bases from J, the junction kept 8 bases outside the gene matches. CDR3 sequence (DNA): TGTGCCAGCAGTTTATCGTCGGGAGGGGAGGAGGAGACCCAGTACTTC. This codes for CASSLSSGGEEETQYF.

The V gene is TRBV6-5, the J gene TRBJ1-1; 9 nucleotides match TRBD1. The CDR3 runs 15 residues. V was clipped by 2 bases and J by 5 bases; unmatched bases: 6. CDR1 MNHEY and CDR2 SVGAGI come from the germline V gene. In DNA, the CDR3 is TGTGCCAGCAGTTACCCTGGACAGGGGAAAACTGAAGCTTTCTTT. Protein sequence: CASSYPGQGKTEAFF.

V is TRBV6-1 and J is TRBJ1-5, with a weak D call TRBD1 (5 bases). Germline V lookup: CDR1 MNHNS, CDR2 SASEGT. V was shortened by 7 bases and J by 4 bases, with 14 bases between the two germline ends. The CDR3 loop spans 14 amino acids. CDR3 residues: CASTYGRGNQPQHF. In DNA, the CDR3 is TGTGCCAGCACATACGGACGGGGGAATCAGCCCCAGCATTTT.

This clone was observed once. The chain couples TRBV11-2 to TRBJ2-2, with TRBD2 as a possible D gene (6 bases). Germline CDR1 SGHAT, CDR2 FQNNGV. CDR3 length: 15 amino acids. V lost 0 bases and J 2 bases, leaving 7 bases between the germline ends. The CDR3 DNA is TGTGCCAGCAGCTTAGACGGGAGAAACACCGGGGAGCTGTTTTTT. It encodes CASSLDGRNTGELFF.

Here the CDR3 reads CASSYSSTTGNTIYF. The CDR3 DNA reads TGTGCCAGCAGTTACTCGTCGACAACTGGAAACACCATATATTTT. The J gene is TRBJ1-3, the V gene TRBV6-5; D is ambiguous. Germline CDR1 MNHEY, CDR2 SVGAGI. Trimming removed 0 bases from V and 2 bases from J, with 8 bases in between. This CDR3 comprises 15 residues.

This chain uses TRBV5-1 with TRBJ2-5; 8 nucleotides match TRBD2. The germline V gene encodes CDR1 SGHRS and CDR2 YFSETQ. Unmatched junction bases numbered 9, after V lost 3 bases and J lost 2 bases. The CDR3 length is 16 residues. CDR3 residues: CASSSGTSLIQETQYF. The CDR3 DNA follows: TGCGCCAGCAGCTCCGGGACTAGTCTCATTCAAGAGACCCAGTACTTC.

The chain is built from TRBV9 and TRBJ2-1; D remains ambiguous. Germline V gene lookup returns CDR1 SGDLS and CDR2 YYNGEE. This CDR3 contains 15 residues. The ends were cut back, 0 bases at V and 2 bases at J, with 9 bases in the middle. As DNA, the CDR3 is TGTGCCAGCAGCGTAGGAGTGCACCCCTACAATGAGCAGTTCTTC. Protein sequence: CASSVGVHPYNEQFF.

This clone was detected once. The rearrangement links TRBV13 to TRBJ2-7, with D possibly matching TRBD1 (5 bases). The CDR3 has 15 residues. CDR1 PRHDT and CDR2 FYEKMQ come from the germline V gene (reference sequence). Trimming left V 3 bases short and J 1 base short, with 13 bases between. The CDR3 region has the DNA TGTGCCAGCAGCTTCGCAGGGAAGGGGTCCTACGAGCAGTACTTC. The encoded protein is CASSFAGKGSYEQYF.

The chain carries TRBV5-4 and TRBJ2-3; 7 bases match TRBD2. This CDR3 is 17 amino acids long. Per germline, CDR1 SGHNT and CDR2 YYREEE (reference sequence). Trimming took 4 bases from V and 2 from J; bases not matched to a gene: 13. The CDR3 protein is CASSVGLTSSFTDTQYF. The CDR3, as DNA: TGTGCCAGCAGCGTCGGCTTGACTAGCAGTTTCACAGATACGCAGTATTTT.

This clone was detected once. The chain is built from TRBV10-3 and TRBJ1-2; 11 nucleotides line up with TRBD1. The length of the CDR3 is 19 residues. Per germline, CDR1 ENHRY and CDR2 SYGVKD. Trimming took 10 bases from V and 6 from J; bases not matched to a gene: 25. In nucleotides, the CDR3 is TGTGCCACTAGTGGGGGAGGCATTGTCGAAGGACAGGGGGCTGATGGCTACACCTTC. Residues: CATSGGGIVEGQGADGYTF.

The table lists this clone with a count of one. The chain uses TRBV2 and TRBJ1-2; TRBD1 might be the D (6 bases). V was trimmed by 5 bases and J by 4 bases, leaving 17 bases between them. The CDR3 runs to 15 residues. The V gene's germline CDR1 is SNHLY and CDR2 FYNNEI. This chain's CDR3 is CASSPLDRSTYGYTF. Written as DNA, the CDR3 is TGTGCCAGCAGTCCACTTGACAGGTCCACCTATGGCTACACCTTC. The full variable domain, with the rest looked up from reference TRBV2 and TRBJ1-2, is EPEVTQTPSHQVTQMGQEVILRCVPISNHLYFYWYRQILGQKVEFLVSFYNNEISEKSEIFDDQFSVERPDGSNFTLKIRSTKLEDSAMYFCASSPLDRSTYGYTFGSGTRLTVV.

The rearrangement joins TRBV2 to TRBJ1-4; 8 bases are a match to TRBD1. V trimming: 6 bases; J trimming: 5 bases; junction bases outside the gene matches: 8. The CDR3 has 15 amino acids. Germline V gene sequence: CDR1 SNHLY, CDR2 FYNNEI. CDR3 sequence reads: CASSPLTGANEKLFF. The CDR3 DNA reads TGTGCCAGCAGCCCTCTGACAGGGGCAAATGAAAAACTGTTTTTT.

This chain's CDR3 is CASSRTSGNYNEQFF. The CDR3 DNA sequence: TGCGCCAGCAGCCGCACCAGCGGAAACTACAATGAGCAGTTCTTC. The chain couples TRBV5-1 to TRBJ2-1; D is perhaps TRBD2 (5 bases). The ends were cut back, 4 bases at V and 3 bases at J, with 14 bases in the middle. The germline V gene has CDR1 SGHRS and CDR2 YFSETQ. CDR3 size: 15 residues. The full variable domain, completed using reference TRBV5-1 and TRBJ2-1, is KAGVTQTPRYLIKTRGQQVTLSCSPISGHRSVSWYQQTPGQGLQFLFEYFSETQRNKGNFPGRFSGRQFSNSRSEMNVSTLELGDSALYLCASSRTSGNYNEQFFGPGTRLTVL.

This sequence joins TRBV4-1 and TRBJ2-5; 7 bases are shared with TRBD2. Trimming removed 4 bases from V and 5 bases from J; junction bases left unmatched: 13. The CDR3 runs 16 residues. Germline-derived CDR1 and CDR2 are MGHRA and YSYEKL. The DNA of the CDR3 is TGCGCCAGCAGCCTCCCGATTGCGGGGGTAAGGGAGACCCAGTACTTC. Translation: CASSLPIAGVRETQYF.

The sample holds one count of this clone. The gene calls are TRBV29-1 and TRBJ1-1; perhaps TRBD1 as D (6 bases). Per germline, CDR1 SQVTM and CDR2 ANQGSEA. Deletions cut 7 bases from V and 4 bases from J, with 13 bases between. The CDR3 covers 12 residues. The CDR3 region has the DNA TGCAGCGCGGGAGGGGGTAGCACTGAAGCTTTCTTT. This sequence encodes CSAGGGSTEAFF.